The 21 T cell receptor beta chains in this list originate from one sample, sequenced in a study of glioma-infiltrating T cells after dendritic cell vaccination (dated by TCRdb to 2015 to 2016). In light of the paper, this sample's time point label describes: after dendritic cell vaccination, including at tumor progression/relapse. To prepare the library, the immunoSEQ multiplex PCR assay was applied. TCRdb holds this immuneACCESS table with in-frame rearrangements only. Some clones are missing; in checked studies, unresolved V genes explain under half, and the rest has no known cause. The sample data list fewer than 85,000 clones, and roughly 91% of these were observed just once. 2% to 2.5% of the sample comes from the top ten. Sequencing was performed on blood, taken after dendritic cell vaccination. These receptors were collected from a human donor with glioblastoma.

This chain's CDR3 is CASSTTGLAGGKTQYF. CDR3 DNA sequence: TGTGCCAGCAGCACTACGGGACTAGCGGGAGGGAAGACCCAGTACTTC. The chain couples TRBV7-2 to TRBJ2-5; TRBD2 aligns across 16 bases. This CDR3 spans 16 amino acids. Germline V gene sequence: CDR1 SGHTA, CDR2 FQGNSA. Trimming cost V 5 bases and J 6 bases; bases outside gene matches: 6.

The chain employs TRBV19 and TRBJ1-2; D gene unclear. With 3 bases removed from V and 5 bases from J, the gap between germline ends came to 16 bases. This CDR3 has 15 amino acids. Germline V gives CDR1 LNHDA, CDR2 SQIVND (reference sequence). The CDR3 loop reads CASSMDRLTRYGYTF. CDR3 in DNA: TGTGCCAGTAGTATGGATCGACTCACCCGATATGGCTACACCTTC.

The CDR3 is CAVEGASSYEQYF. DNA of the CDR3: TGTGCTGTGGAGGGGGCTAGCTCCTACGAGCAGTACTTC. The gene calls are TRBV2 and TRBJ2-7; D perhaps matches TRBD1 (7 bases). This CDR3 contains 13 residues. Germline V gives CDR1 SNHLY, CDR2 FYNNEI.

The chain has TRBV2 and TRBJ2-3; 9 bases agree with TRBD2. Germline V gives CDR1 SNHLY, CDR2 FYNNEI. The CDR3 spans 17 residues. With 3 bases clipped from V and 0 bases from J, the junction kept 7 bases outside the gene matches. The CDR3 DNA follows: TGTGCCAGCAGTGACGGGGGGCTAGCGGGGAGCACAGATACGCAGTATTTT. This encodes CASSDGGLAGSTDTQYF.

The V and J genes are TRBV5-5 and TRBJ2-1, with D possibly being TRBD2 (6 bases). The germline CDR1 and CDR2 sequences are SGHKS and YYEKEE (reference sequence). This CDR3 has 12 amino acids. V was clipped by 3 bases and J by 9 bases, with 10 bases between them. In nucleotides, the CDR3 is TGTGCCAGCAGCTCTAGGCGGGGTGAGCAGTTCTTC. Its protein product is CASSSRRGEQFF.

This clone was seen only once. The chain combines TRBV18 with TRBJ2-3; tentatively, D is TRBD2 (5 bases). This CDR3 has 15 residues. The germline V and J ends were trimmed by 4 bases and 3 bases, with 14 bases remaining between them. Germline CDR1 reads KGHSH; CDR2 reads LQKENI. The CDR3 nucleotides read TGTGCCAGCTCACGGCTGAGGGTTGGGACAGATACGCAGTATTTT. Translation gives CASSRLRVGTDTQYF.

DNA for the CDR3: TGCGCCAGCAGCTTAGAAGGACAGGGGGAGACCCAGTACTTC. It yields the protein CASSLEGQGETQYF. The chain links TRBV5-1 to TRBJ2-5; TRBD1 agrees at 9 bases. The length of the CDR3 is 14 residues. Germline CDR1 is SGHRS and CDR2 is YFSETQ. Trimming cost V 2 bases and J 5 bases; bases outside gene matches: 4.

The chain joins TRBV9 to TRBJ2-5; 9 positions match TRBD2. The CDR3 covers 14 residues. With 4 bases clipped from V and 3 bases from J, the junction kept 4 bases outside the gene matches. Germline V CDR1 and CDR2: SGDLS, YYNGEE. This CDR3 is CASSWGLAKETQYF. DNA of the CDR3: TGTGCCAGCAGCTGGGGACTAGCCAAAGAGACCCAGTACTTC.

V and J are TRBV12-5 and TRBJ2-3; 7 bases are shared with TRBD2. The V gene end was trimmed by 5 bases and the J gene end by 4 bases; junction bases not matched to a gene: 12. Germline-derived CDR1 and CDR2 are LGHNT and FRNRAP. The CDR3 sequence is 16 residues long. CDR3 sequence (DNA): TGTGCTAGTGGTCCCCGTCGGGGCGGGGGAGCAGATACGCAGTATTTT. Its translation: CASGPRRGGGADTQYF.

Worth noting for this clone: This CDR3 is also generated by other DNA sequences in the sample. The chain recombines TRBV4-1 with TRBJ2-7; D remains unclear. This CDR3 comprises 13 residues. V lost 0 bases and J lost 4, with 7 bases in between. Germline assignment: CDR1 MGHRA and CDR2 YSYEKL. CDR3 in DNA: TGCGCCAGCAGCCAAGATCTACAGTACGAGCAGTACTTC. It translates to CASSQDLQYEQYF.

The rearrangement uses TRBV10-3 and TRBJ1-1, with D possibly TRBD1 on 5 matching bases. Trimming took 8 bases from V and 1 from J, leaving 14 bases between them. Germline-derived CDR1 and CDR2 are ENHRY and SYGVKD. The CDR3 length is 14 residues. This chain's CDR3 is CAIRASQGNTEAFF. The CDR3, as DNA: TGTGCCATCCGGGCGTCTCAGGGGAACACTGAAGCTTTCTTT.

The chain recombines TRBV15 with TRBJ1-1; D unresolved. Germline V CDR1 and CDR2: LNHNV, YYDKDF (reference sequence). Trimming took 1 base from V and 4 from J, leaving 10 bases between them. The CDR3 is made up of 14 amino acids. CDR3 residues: CATSRGERLTEAFF. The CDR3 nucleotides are TGTGCCACCAGCAGAGGGGAGAGACTCACTGAAGCTTTCTTT.

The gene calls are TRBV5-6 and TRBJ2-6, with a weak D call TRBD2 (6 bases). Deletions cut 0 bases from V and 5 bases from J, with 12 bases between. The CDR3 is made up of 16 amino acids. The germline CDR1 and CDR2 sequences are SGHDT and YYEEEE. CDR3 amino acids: CASSLAERGRANVLTF. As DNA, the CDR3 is TGTGCCAGCAGCTTGGCTGAACGGGGGAGGGCCAACGTCCTGACTTTC.

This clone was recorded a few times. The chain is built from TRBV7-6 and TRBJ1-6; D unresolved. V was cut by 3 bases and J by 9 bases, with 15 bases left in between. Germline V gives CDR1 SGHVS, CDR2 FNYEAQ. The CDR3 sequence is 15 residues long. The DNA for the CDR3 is TGTGCCAGCAGCTTGTCGAGGGCCCCTGGTTCACCCCTCCACTTT. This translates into CASSLSRAPGSPLHF.

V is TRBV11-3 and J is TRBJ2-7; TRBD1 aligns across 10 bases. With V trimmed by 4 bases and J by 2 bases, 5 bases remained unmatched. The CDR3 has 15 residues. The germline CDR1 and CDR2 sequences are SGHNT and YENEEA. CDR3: CASSWGTGVTYEQYF. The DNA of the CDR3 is TGTGCCAGCAGCTGGGGGACAGGGGTCACCTACGAGCAGTACTTC.

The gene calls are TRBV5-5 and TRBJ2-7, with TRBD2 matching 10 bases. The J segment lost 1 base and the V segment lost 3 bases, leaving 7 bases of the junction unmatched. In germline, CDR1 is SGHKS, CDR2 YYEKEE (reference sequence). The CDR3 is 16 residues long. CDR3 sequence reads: CASSSSAGGPSYEQYF. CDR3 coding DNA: TGTGCCAGCAGCTCCTCAGCGGGAGGGCCTTCCTACGAGCAGTACTTC.

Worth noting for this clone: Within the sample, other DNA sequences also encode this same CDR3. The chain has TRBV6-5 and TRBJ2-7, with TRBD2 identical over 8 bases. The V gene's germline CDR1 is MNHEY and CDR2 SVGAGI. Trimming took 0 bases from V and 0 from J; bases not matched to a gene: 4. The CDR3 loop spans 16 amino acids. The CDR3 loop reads CASSYSAGESSYEQYF. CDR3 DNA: TGTGCCAGCAGTTACTCAGCGGGGGAAAGCTCCTACGAGCAGTACTTC.

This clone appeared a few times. CDR3 sequence: CAISGRGYSGNTIYF. The CDR3, as DNA: TGTGCCATCAGTGGTCGAGGCTATTCTGGAAACACCATATATTTT. The V gene is TRBV10-3, the J gene TRBJ1-3; D ambiguous. The length of the CDR3 is 15 residues. With 4 bases removed from V and 1 base from J, the gap between germline ends came to 11 bases. From germline, CDR1 is ENHRY and CDR2 SYGVKD.

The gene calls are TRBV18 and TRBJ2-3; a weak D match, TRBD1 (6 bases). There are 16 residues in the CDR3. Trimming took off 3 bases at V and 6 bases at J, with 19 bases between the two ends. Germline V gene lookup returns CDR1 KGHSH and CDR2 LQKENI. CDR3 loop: CASSPGRGSLGDTQYF. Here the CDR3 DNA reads TGTGCCAGCTCACCCGGCAGGGGCAGCCTCGGGGATACGCAGTATTTT.

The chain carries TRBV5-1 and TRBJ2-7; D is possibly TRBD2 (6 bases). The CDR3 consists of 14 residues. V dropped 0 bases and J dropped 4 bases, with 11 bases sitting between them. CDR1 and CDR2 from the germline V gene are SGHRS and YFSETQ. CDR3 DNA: TGCGCCAGCAGCTTGGCTAGGCGGGAATACGAGCAGTACTTC. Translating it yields CASSLARREYEQYF.

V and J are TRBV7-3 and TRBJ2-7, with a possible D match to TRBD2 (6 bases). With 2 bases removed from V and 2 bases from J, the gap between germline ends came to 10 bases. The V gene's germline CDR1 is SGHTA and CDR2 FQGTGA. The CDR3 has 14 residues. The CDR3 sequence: CASSLGGVPYEQYF. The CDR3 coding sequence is TGTGCCAGCAGCTTAGGCGGGGTCCCCTACGAGCAGTACTTC.